This T cell receptor beta chain was sequenced for a study of T cells after somatic rescue of genetic block. Assay used: immunoSEQ multiplex PCR; TCRdb lists only in-frame clones, some missing. The sample has 88,000 or so clones, 85% to 90% seen once. Germline CDR1 reads SEHNR; CDR2 reads FQNEAQ (reference sequence). The CDR3 totals 15 residues. V lost 1 base and J lost 5; bases outside the gene matches: 6. V usage is TRBV7-9 and J usage is TRBJ1-2; 8 bases line up with TRBD1. The clonotype comes from a woman younger than 30. Sequencing was done on a sample of peripheral blood mononuclear cells (PBMCs). The DNA of the CDR3 is TGTGCCAGCAGCTTAGGTCAGGGGGCTCGGTATGGCTACACCTTC. As protein: CASSLGQGARYGYTF.